What follows are 14 T cell receptor beta chains derived from one specimen sequenced in a study. TCRdb itself ran the 5' RACE reads through MiXCR, one entry per CDR3 protein. This table has 45,000 to 55,000 distinct CDR3 sequences, around 24% appearing once. The sample taken for sequencing was tumor-infiltrating naive CD4+ T cells sorted from the breast tumor. Subset denoted: naive CD4+ T cells, CD4+CD45RA+CD25-. Receptor source: a female donor with breast cancer.

This clonotype showed up just a few times. The V and J genes are TRBV11-2 and TRBJ2-1; weak D call: TRBD2 (5 bases). CDR3 length: 14 amino acids. With 5 bases removed from V and 7 bases from J, the gap between germline ends came to 15 bases. Germline V lookup: CDR1 SGHAT, CDR2 FQNNGV. CDR3 sequence (DNA): TGTGCCAGCAGCAACCTCCTTACGGGGAATGAGCAGTTCTTC. This translates into CASSNLLTGNEQFF.

The V and J genes are TRBV7-2 and TRBJ2-3; D is uncertain. Trimming stripped 5 bases from V and 5 bases from J, with 11 bases between. CDR1 is SGHTA and CDR2 is FQGNSA in the germline V gene. CDR3 length: 13 residues. CDR3 in DNA: TGTGCCAGCAGCGACCACTTAGGAGATACGCAGTATTTT. It codes for CASSDHLGDTQYF.

This clonotype was detected a few times. V and J are TRBV18 and TRBJ2-1, with TRBD1 matching 8 bases. This CDR3 is 14 amino acids long. The germline CDR1 and CDR2 sequences are KGHSH and LQKENI. The junction had 9 bases not matched to a gene; V was cut back by 9 bases and J by 5 bases. CDR3 bases: TGTGCCAGTATACAGGGGGTCCTAGACAATGAGCAGTTCTTC. It codes for CASIQGVLDNEQFF. The whole variable domain, remainder taken from reference TRBV18 and TRBJ2-1, is NAGVMQNPRHLVRRRGQEARLRCSPMKGHSHVYWYRQLPEEGLKFMVYLQKENIIDESGMPKERFSAEFPKEGPSILRIQQVVRGDSAAYFCASIQGVLDNEQFFGPGTRLTVL.

This chain uses TRBV7-2 with TRBJ1-1; D perhaps matches TRBD1 (5 bases). Germline V gives CDR1 SGHTA, CDR2 FQGNSA. This CDR3 is built from 15 residues. V was cut by 4 bases and J by 7 bases, with 19 bases left in between. The CDR3: CASSSRPPGRREAFF. The CDR3 coding sequence is TGTGCCAGCAGCTCGCGACCACCGGGACGGCGTGAAGCTTTCTTT.

V and J are TRBV5-1 and TRBJ2-7; 11 nucleotides align to TRBD2. This CDR3 has 17 amino acids. From germline, CDR1 is SGHRS and CDR2 YFSETQ. V was clipped by 4 bases and J by 0 bases; unmatched bases: 9. Here the CDR3 reads CASSRGLADFSSYEQYF. In DNA form, the CDR3 reads TGCGCCAGCAGCCGGGGACTAGCGGACTTTTCCTCCTACGAGCAGTACTTC.

The chain recombines TRBV9 with TRBJ1-2, with D possibly matching TRBD1 (5 bases). The CDR3 has 17 amino acids. Germline V gene sequence: CDR1 SGDLS, CDR2 YYNGEE. Deletions cut 4 bases from V and 5 bases from J, with 24 bases between. CDR3 in amino acids: CASSPSLGDSLGYGYTF. DNA of the CDR3: TGTGCCAGCAGCCCAAGCCTAGGGGACTCCTTAGGTTATGGCTACACCTTC.

This clonotype was detected a few times. The CDR3 here is CASRPTGRGTDTQYF. Written as DNA, the CDR3 is TGTGCCAGCAGGCCAACAGGGAGAGGGACAGATACGCAGTATTTT. The rearrangement uses TRBV13 and TRBJ2-3; possibly TRBD1 for D (6 bases). This CDR3 has 15 residues. The V gene lost 6 bases and the J gene lost 3 bases, with 16 bases spanning the gap. CDR1 and CDR2 from the germline V gene are PRHDT and FYEKMQ (reference sequence).

V and J are TRBV7-2 and TRBJ2-7, with TRBD2 as a possible D gene (6 bases). CDR1 and CDR2 (germline): SGHTA, FQGNSA. V lost 1 base and J lost 2, with 9 bases in between. The length of the CDR3 is 14 residues. The CDR3 DNA follows: TGTGCCAGCAGCTTAGTGGAGGGGCCCTACGAGCAGTACTTC. Its protein is CASSLVEGPYEQYF.

This clonotype was counted between two and nine times. V usage is TRBV7-2 and J usage is TRBJ2-3; D not resolved. Germline CDR1 SGHTA, CDR2 FQGNSA. CDR3 length equals 11 residues. Deletions cut 5 bases from V and 1 base from J, with 1 base between. This CDR3 reads CASSRTDTQYF. CDR3 DNA sequence: TGTGCCAGCAGCCGCACAGATACGCAGTATTTT.

The chain employs TRBV5-1 and TRBJ2-1; TRBD2 aligns across 11 bases. Looked up from germline, CDR1 is SGHRS and CDR2 is YFSETQ. With 3 bases clipped from V and 0 bases from J, the junction kept 8 bases outside the gene matches. The CDR3 sequence is 18 residues long. Here the CDR3 reads CASSSPRLAGFSYNEQFF. The CDR3 coding sequence is TGCGCCAGCAGCTCGCCCAGACTAGCGGGATTCTCCTACAATGAGCAGTTCTTC. Together with reference TRBV5-1 and TRBJ2-1, the CDR3 gives the full variable domain: KAGVTQTPRYLIKTRGQQVTLSCSPISGHRSVSWYQQTPGQGLQFLFEYFSETQRNKGNFPGRFSGRQFSNSRSEMNVSTLELGDSALYLCASSSPRLAGFSYNEQFFGPGTRLTVL.

This rearrangement joins TRBV7-9 to TRBJ1-5; TRBD1 is a possible D gene (6 bases). Looked up from germline, CDR1 is SEHNR and CDR2 is FQNEAQ (reference sequence). V was pared by 2 bases and J by 5 bases, with 10 bases between. This CDR3 has 14 residues. CDR3 amino acids: CASSLTGKDQPQHF. CDR3 in DNA: TGTGCCAGCAGCTTAACAGGGAAGGATCAGCCCCAGCATTTT.

This clonotype was picked up one time. V is TRBV7-9 and J is TRBJ2-4; possibly TRBD2 for D (5 bases). Trimming took off 1 base at V and 6 bases at J, with 13 bases between the two ends. The germline V gene encodes CDR1 SEHNR and CDR2 FQNEAQ (reference sequence). The CDR3 is made up of 15 amino acids. The CDR3 DNA follows: TGTGCCAGCAGCTTAGACGAAGGAGGCGGAAACATTCAGTACTTC. This codes for CASSLDEGGGNIQYF.

Here the CDR3 DNA reads TGTGCCAGCAGCCCATCACAGGGCTACGGTGAAAAACTGTTTTTT. Its translation: CASSPSQGYGEKLFF. The V gene is TRBV7-7, the J gene TRBJ1-4; the D gene is possibly TRBD1 (6 bases). CDR3 length equals 15 residues. Trimming pared 5 bases from V and 7 bases from J, leaving 17 bases between. Germline-derived CDR1 and CDR2 are SSHAT and FNYEAQ (reference sequence).

This clonotype appeared many times. The rearrangement links TRBV5-1 to TRBJ2-7; D possibly corresponds to TRBD1 (5 bases). Germline CDR1 reads SGHRS; CDR2 reads YFSETQ. The CDR3 extends over 14 amino acids. The ends were cut back, 4 bases at V and 5 bases at J, with 16 bases in the middle. The CDR3 region has the DNA TGCGCCAGCAGCACCTCGCAGGGTAACCACGAGCAGTACTTC. This sequence encodes CASSTSQGNHEQYF.